This T cell receptor (beta chain) was sequenced for a study of T cell responses to AZD1222 COVID-19 vaccine. Study-level points and caveats: Scientists sampled the repertoires only once the peak T cell response had passed.

Regarding this clone: Antigen: not known.

The protocol was immunoSEQ multiplex PCR, while the TCRdb copy is restricted to in-frame clones and leaves out a portion. The table shows over 60,000 clones, with 80% occurring only once. Germline lookup yields CDR1 SNHLY and CDR2 FYNNEI. With 2 bases removed from V and 5 bases from J, the gap between germline ends came to 12 bases. This CDR3 has 14 amino acids. The sequence was obtained from an adult who received the AZD1222 COVID-19 vaccine. The source material was peripheral blood, sampled 28 days after the second AZD1222 dose. The V call is TRBV2, the J call TRBJ1-2; D is unclear. This CDR3 is CASSERGQLYGYTF. The CDR3 DNA is TGTGCCAGCAGTGAAAGAGGCCAGCTGTATGGCTACACCTTC.